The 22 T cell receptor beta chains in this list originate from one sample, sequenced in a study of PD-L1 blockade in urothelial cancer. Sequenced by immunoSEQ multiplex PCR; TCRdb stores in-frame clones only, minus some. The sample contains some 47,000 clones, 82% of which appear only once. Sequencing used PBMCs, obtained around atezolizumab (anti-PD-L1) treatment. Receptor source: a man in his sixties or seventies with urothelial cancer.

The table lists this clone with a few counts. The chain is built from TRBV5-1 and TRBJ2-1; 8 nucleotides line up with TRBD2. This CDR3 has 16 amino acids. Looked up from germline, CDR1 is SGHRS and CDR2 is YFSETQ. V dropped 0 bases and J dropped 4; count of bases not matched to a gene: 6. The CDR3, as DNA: TGCGCCAGCAGCTTGGACTCTAGCGGGCAATACAATGAGCAGTTCTTC. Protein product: CASSLDSSGQYNEQFF.

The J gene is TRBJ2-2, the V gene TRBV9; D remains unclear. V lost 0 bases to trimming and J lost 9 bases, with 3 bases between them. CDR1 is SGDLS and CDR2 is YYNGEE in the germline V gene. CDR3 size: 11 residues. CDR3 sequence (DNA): TGTGCCAGCAGCGTAGCCAGGGAGCTGTTTTTT. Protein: CASSVARELFF.

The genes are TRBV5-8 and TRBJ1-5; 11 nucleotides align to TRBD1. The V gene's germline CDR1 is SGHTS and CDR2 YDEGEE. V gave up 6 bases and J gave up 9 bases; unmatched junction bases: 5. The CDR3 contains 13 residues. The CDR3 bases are TGTGCCAGCATCGGGACAGGGGGAGCGCCCCAGCATTTT. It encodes CASIGTGGAPQHF.

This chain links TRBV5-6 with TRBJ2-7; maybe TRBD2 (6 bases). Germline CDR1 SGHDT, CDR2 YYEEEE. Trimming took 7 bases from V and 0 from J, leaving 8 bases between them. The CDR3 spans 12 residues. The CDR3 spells CASRGNSYEQYF. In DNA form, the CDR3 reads TGTGCCAGCCGCGGGAACTCCTACGAGCAGTACTTC. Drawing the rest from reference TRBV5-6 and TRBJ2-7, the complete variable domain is DAGVTQSPTHLIKTRGQQVTLRCSPKSGHDTVSWYQQALGQGPQFIFQYYEEEERQRGNFPDRFSGHQFPNYSSELNVNALLLGDSALYLCASRGNSYEQYFGPGTRLTVT.

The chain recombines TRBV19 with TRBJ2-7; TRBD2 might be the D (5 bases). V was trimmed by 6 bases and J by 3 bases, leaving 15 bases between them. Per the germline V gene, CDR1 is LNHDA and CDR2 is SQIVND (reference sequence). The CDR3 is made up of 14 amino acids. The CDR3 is CASRPAETFYEQYF. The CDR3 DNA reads TGTGCCAGTAGACCAGCGGAGACCTTCTACGAGCAGTACTTC.

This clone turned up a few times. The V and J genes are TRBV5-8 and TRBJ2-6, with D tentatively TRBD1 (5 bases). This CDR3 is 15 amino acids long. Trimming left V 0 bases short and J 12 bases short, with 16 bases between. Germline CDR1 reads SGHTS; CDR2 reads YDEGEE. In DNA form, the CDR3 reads TGTGCCAGCAGCTTGGTCGACAGCCTGAGAATCGTCCTGACTTTC. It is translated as CASSLVDSLRIVLTF.

This chain's CDR3 is CASSLDPGRSSPLHF. CDR3 coding DNA: TGTGCCAGCAGTTTAGATCCCGGTCGAAGTTCACCCCTCCACTTT. The V call is TRBV28, the J call TRBJ1-6, with D unclear. V was cut by 2 bases and J by 9 bases, with 14 bases left in between. CDR1 is MDHEN, CDR2 SYDVKM, per germline. The CDR3 covers 15 residues. The entire variable domain, with the rest obtained from reference TRBV28 and TRBJ1-6, is as follows: DVKVTQSSRYLVKRTGEKVFLECVQDMDHENMFWYRQDPGLGLRLIYFSYDVKMKEKGDIPEGYSVSREKKERFSLILESASTNQTSMYLCASSLDPGRSSPLHFGNGTRLTVT.

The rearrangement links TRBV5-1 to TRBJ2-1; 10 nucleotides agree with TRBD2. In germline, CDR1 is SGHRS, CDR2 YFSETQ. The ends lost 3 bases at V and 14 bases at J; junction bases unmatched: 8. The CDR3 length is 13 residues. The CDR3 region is CASSSYSGGKKFF. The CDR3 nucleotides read TGCGCCAGCAGCTCCTATAGCGGGGGGAAGAAGTTCTTC.

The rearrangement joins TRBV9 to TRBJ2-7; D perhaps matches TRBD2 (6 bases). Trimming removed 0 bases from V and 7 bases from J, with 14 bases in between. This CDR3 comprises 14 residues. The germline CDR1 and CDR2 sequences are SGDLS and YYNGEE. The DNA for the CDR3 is TGTGCCAGCAGCGTAGGAAGGAGGGCGGGGGAGCAGTACTTC. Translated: CASSVGRRAGEQYF.

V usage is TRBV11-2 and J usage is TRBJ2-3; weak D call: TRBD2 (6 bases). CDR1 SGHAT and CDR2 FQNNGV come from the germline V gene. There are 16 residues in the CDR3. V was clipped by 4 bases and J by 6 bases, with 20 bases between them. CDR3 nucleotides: TGTGCCAGCAGCTCTATTGTTGGACGGGGGTGGGATACGCAGTATTTT. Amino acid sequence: CASSSIVGRGWDTQYF.

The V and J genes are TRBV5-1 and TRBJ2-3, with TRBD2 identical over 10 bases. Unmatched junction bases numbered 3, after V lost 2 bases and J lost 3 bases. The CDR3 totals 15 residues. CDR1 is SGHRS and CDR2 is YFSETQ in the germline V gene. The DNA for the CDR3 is TGCGCCAGCAGCTTCCCGACTAGCGGGACAGATACGCAGTATTTT. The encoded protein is CASSFPTSGTDTQYF.

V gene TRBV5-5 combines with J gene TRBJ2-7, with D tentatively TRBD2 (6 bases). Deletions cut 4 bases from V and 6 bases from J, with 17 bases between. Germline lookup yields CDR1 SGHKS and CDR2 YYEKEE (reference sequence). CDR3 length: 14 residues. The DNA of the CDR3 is TGTGCCAGCAGCGGGGGTTTGGGGGGAACCGAGCAGTACTTC. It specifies CASSGGLGGTEQYF.

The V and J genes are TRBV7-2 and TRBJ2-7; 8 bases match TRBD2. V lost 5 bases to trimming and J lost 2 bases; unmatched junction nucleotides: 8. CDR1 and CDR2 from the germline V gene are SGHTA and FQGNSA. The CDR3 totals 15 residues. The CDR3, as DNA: TGTGCCAGCAGCCTGACGCCGGGACTAGCCTACGAGCAGTACTTC. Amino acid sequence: CASSLTPGLAYEQYF.

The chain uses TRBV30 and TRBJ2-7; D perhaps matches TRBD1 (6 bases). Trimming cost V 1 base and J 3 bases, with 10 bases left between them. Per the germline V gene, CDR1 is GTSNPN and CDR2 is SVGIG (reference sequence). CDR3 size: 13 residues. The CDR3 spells CAWSADSFYEQYF. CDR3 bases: TGTGCCTGGAGTGCGGACAGTTTCTACGAGCAGTACTTC. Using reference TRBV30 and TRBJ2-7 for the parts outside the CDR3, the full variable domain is SQTIHQWPATLVQPVGSPLSLECTVEGTSNPNLYWYRQAAGRGLQLLFYSVGIGQISSEVPQNLSASRPQDRQFILSSKKLLLSDSGFYLCAWSADSFYEQYFGPGTRLTVT.

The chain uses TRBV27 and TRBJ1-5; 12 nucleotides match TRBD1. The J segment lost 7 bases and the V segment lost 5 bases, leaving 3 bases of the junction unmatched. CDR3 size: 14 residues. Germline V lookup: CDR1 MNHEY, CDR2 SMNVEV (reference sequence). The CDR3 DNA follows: TGTGCCAGCAGTCCCGGGACAGGGGGCCAGCCCCAGCATTTT. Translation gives CASSPGTGGQPQHF.

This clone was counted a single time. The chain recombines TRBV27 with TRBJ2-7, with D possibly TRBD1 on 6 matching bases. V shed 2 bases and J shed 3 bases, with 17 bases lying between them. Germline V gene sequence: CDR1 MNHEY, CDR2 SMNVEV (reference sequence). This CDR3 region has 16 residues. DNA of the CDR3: TGTGCCAGCAGTTTAACAGGGCCCCAGGGCGTCTACGAGCAGTACTTC. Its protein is CASSLTGPQGVYEQYF.

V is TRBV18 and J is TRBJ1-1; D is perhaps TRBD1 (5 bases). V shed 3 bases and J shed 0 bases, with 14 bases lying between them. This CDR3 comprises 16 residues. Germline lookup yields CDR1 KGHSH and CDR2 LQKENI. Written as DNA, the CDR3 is TGTGCCAGCTCACCCCCGGGGGGAGGGATGAACACTGAAGCTTTCTTT. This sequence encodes CASSPPGGGMNTEAFF.

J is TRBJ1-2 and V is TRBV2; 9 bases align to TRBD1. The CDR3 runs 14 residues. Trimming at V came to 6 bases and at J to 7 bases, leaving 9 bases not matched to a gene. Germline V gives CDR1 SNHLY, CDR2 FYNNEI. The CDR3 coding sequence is TGTGCCAGCAGGGATCCGGGACAGGGAGGTGGCTACACCTTC. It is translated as CASRDPGQGGGYTF.

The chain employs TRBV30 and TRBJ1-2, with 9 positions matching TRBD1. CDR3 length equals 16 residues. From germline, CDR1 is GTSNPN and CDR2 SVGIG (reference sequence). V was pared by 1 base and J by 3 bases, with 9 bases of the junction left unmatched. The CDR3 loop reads CAWSDSGTGGYYGYTF. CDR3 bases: TGTGCCTGGAGTGACTCAGGAACAGGGGGCTACTATGGCTACACCTTC.

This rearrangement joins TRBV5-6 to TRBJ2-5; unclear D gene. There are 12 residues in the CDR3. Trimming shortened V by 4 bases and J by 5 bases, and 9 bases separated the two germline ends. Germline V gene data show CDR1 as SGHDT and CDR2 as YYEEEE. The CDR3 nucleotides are TGTGCCAGCAGCCGCCCCGGGGAGACCCAGTACTTC. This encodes CASSRPGETQYF. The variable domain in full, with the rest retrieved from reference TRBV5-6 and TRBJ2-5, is DAGVTQSPTHLIKTRGQQVTLRCSPKSGHDTVSWYQQALGQGPQFIFQYYEEEERQRGNFPDRFSGHQFPNYSSELNVNALLLGDSALYLCASSRPGETQYFGPGTRLLVL.

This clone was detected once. The CDR3 region is CASSKTGGASNQPQHF. DNA of the CDR3: TGTGCCAGCAGTAAAACAGGGGGCGCGAGCAATCAGCCCCAGCATTTT. This sequence joins TRBV27 and TRBJ1-5, with TRBD1 matching over 9 bases. After removal of 5 bases from V and 1 base from J, the junction contained 6 bases not matched to a gene. The length of the CDR3 is 16 residues. Germline assignment: CDR1 MNHEY and CDR2 SMNVEV (reference sequence).

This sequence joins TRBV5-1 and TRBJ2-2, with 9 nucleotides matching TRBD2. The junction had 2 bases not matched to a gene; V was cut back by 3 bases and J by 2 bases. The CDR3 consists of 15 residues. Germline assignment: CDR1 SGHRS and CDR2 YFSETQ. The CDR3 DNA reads TGCGCCAGCAGCTCTGGGACTAGCAACACCGGGGAGCTGTTTTTT. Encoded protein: CASSSGTSNTGELFF. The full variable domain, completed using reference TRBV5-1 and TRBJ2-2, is KAGVTQTPRYLIKTRGQQVTLSCSPISGHRSVSWYQQTPGQGLQFLFEYFSETQRNKGNFPGRFSGRQFSNSRSEMNVSTLELGDSALYLCASSSGTSNTGELFFGEGSRLTVL.